This T cell receptor beta chain emerged from a study of post-analysis software for immune sequencing data. TCR beta libraries were prepared from cDNA with unique molecular identifiers. TCRdb reprocessed the PCR reads via MiXCR and lists one record per CDR3 protein. The table includes about 460,000 distinct CDR3 sequences, approximately 45% detected once. Concerning this clonotype itself: What it recognizes is unknown.

Overall study findings and caveats: With TRBV5-6, TRBV5-1 and TRBV20-1 included, about five TRBV segments were more frequent in patients than in controls.

Germline loops: CDR1 LGHDT, CDR2 YNNKEL (reference sequence). The CDR3 has 17 amino acids. The V gene end was trimmed by 5 bases and the J gene end by 5 bases; junction bases not matched to a gene: 14. Sequencing was carried out using blood. The rearrangement uses TRBV3-1 and TRBJ2-1; TRBD2 agrees at 8 bases. This TCR was sampled from a girl under 18 with multiple sclerosis. For the CDR3, the DNA is TGTGCCAGCAGCGTGCCGTTCCGGGAGGGGGAAGACAATGAGCAGTTCTTC. It yields the protein CASSVPFREGEDNEQFF.